This is a list of T cell receptor beta chains from one sample in a study of T cell repertoires in aging, cancer and after chemotherapy. Each CDR3 protein gets one entry after TCRdb re-called the multiplex PCR reads with MiXCR. The data contain thousands of distinct CDR3 sequences, approximately 30% of them seen just once; the ten biggest clones take up about 3.5%. Sequenced material: blood. Receptor source: a human donor with a solid tumor. Both conserved end residues are part of each CDR3. The D gene is left open where the match is weak. Rows may omit the clone size; those that give it use once, few, many or a size class.

size	V	D	J	CDR3	DNA
-	TRBV5-4	TRBD1	TRBJ1-2	CASSSYRQGGNYGYTF	TGTGCCAGCAGCTCTTATAGACAGGGAGGAAACTATGGCTACACCTTC
few	TRBV20-1	-	TRBJ2-3	CSAEPAVTDTQYF	TGCAGTGCCGAACCGGCCGTCACAGATACGCAGTATTTT
-	TRBV6-1	-	TRBJ1-5	CASSEGRSNQPQHF	TGTGCCAGCAGCGAGGGACGGTCCAATCAGCCCCAGCATTTT
few	TRBV6-1	-	TRBJ1-4	CASSEAQVEKLFF	TGTGCCAGCAGTGAAGCGCAGGTCGAAAAACTGTTTTTT
medium-sized	TRBV7-2	-	TRBJ2-7	CASSLVWTSNYEQYF	TGTGCCAGCAGTCTGGTATGGACATCAAACTACGAGCAGTACTTC
-	TRBV10-3	TRBD2	TRBJ2-2	CAISLSGRNTGELFF	TGTGCCATCAGCCTTAGCGGGAGGAACACCGGGGAGCTGTTTTTT
few	TRBV19	-	TRBJ1-1	CASSTMAGTMNTEAFF	TGTGCCAGTAGTACTATGGCAGGCACTATGAACACTGAAGCTTTCTTT
few	TRBV15	-	TRBJ2-1	CATSRVLHNEQFF	TGTGCCACCAGCAGAGTTCTTCACAATGAGCAGTTCTTC
few	TRBV7-2	TRBD2	TRBJ2-1	CASSLAGPLGLAGARGEQFF	TGTGCCAGCAGCTTAGCCGGTCCCCTGGGACTAGCGGGAGCTCGTGGGGAGCAGTTCTTC
-	TRBV28	-	TRBJ1-2	CASSLPHSSFGGYTF	TGTGCCAGCAGTTTACCCCACAGTTCCTTTGGAGGCTACACCTTC
few	TRBV7-9	-	TRBJ2-3	CASSLAGVDTQYF	TGTGCCAGCAGCTTAGCGGGCGTAGATACGCAGTATTTT
-	TRBV12-3/TRBV12-4	-	TRBJ1-1	CASSLVTKAFF	TGTGCCAGCAGTTTGGTCACTAAAGCTTTCTTT
-	TRBV20-1	TRBD2	TRBJ2-2	CSATVPGGTGELFF	TGCAGTGCAACGGTCCCGGGGGGCACCGGGGAGCTGTTTTTT
few	TRBV5-4	-	TRBJ1-2	CASSLRQFYGYTF	TGTGCCAGCAGCTTGAGACAGTTCTATGGCTACACCTTC
-	TRBV5-4	TRBD2	TRBJ2-7	CASSWRGREGDEQYF	TGTGCCAGCAGCTGGAGGGGGCGGGAGGGGGACGAGCAGTACTTC
few	TRBV27	TRBD2	TRBJ2-2	CASSPRTSQSGELFF	TGTGCCAGCAGTCCACGGACTAGTCAATCCGGGGAGCTGTTTTTT
-	TRBV20-1	-	TRBJ2-7	CSAATISGTYEQYF	TGCAGTGCTGCGACGATCTCCGGGACCTACGAGCAGTACTTC
-	TRBV5-5	-	TRBJ1-6	CASSFQGINNSPLHF	TGTGCCAGCAGCTTCCAGGGAATCAATAATTCACCCCTCCACTTT
few	TRBV6-5	TRBD1	TRBJ1-4	CASNNQGAANEKLFF	TGTGCCAGCAACAACCAGGGGGCAGCTAATGAAAAACTGTTTTTT
large	TRBV7-4	-	TRBJ1-5	CASSSEGPHQPQHF	TGTGCCAGCAGTTCCGAGGGACCCCATCAGCCCCAGCATTTT
large	TRBV7-6	-	TRBJ1-3	CASSRSHSGNTIYF	TGTGCCAGCAGCCGGAGCCACTCTGGAAACACCATATATTTT
few	TRBV27	-	TRBJ1-1	CASSFWSGGGTEAFF	TGTGCCAGCAGTTTTTGGAGCGGGGGGGGAACTGAAGCTTTCTTT
medium-sized	TRBV7-2	TRBD1	TRBJ1-2	CASSLGTGGGNYGYTF	TGTGCCAGCAGCCTCGGGACAGGGGGCGGCAACTATGGCTACACCTTC
-	TRBV27	-	TRBJ2-5	CASSLRERETQYF	TGTGCCAGCAGTCTCCGGGAGCGGGAGACCCAGTACTTC
-	TRBV15	-	TRBJ1-5	CATSRELWGNQPQHF	TGTGCCACCAGCAGAGAGCTATGGGGTAATCAGCCCCAGCATTTT
-	TRBV5-5	-	TRBJ2-1	CASSTGTGRYNEQFF	TGTGCCAGCAGCACAGGGACGGGACGATACAATGAGCAGTTCTTC
few	TRBV19	TRBD1	TRBJ2-2	CASSIDKSGTANTGELFF	TGTGCCAGTAGTATAGACAAGTCCGGGACAGCGAACACCGGGGAGCTGTTTTTT
few	TRBV7-2	TRBD1	TRBJ2-7	CASSPTTGAREQYF	TGTGCCAGCAGCCCGACGACAGGGGCCCGGGAGCAGTACTTC
-	TRBV12-3/TRBV12-4	TRBD1	TRBJ1-1	CASSAGGVGTEAFF	TGTGCCAGCAGCGCAGGGGGCGTGGGCACTGAAGCTTTCTTT
medium-sized	TRBV5-6	-	TRBJ2-7	CASSFLGPKGSYEQYF	TGTGCCAGCAGCTTCCTTGGACCTAAGGGCTCCTACGAGCAGTACTTC
once	TRBV14	-	TRBJ2-7	CASSQGTVNYEQYF	TGTGCCAGCAGCCAAGGGACAGTAAATTACGAGCAGTACTTC
-	TRBV14	-	TRBJ1-5	CASSPMAGVSNQPQHF	TGTGCCAGCAGCCCAATGGCGGGGGTTAGCAATCAGCCCCAGCATTTT
-	TRBV20-1	-	TRBJ2-7	CSAPLARQKQYF	TGCAGTGCACCTCTAGCGCGACAAAAGCAGTACTTC
-	TRBV24-1	TRBD1	TRBJ1-2	CATSGPGGGDGYTF	TGTGCCACCAGCGGACCAGGGGGAGGGGATGGCTACACCTTC
-	TRBV20-1	TRBD2	TRBJ2-3	CSARGSVGTSGRATQYF	TGCAGTGCTAGAGGATCCGTTGGGACTAGCGGGAGGGCTACGCAGTATTTT
-	TRBV12-3/TRBV12-4	-	TRBJ1-5	CASSLVGAYNQPQHF	TGTGCCAGCAGTTTAGTTGGGGCCTACAATCAGCCCCAGCATTTT
-	TRBV12-3/TRBV12-4	TRBD1	TRBJ2-5	CASSPTGGSETQYF	TGTGCCAGCAGCCCCACAGGGGGCTCGGAGACCCAGTACTTC
-	TRBV19	-	TRBJ1-3	CASNANTSPVNTIYF	TGTGCCAGCAACGCCAACACCAGCCCTGTTAACACCATATATTTT
-	TRBV12-3/TRBV12-4	-	TRBJ1-1	CASKEMDSEAFF	TGTGCCAGCAAGGAGATGGACTCTGAAGCTTTCTTT
large	TRBV6-5	-	TRBJ1-2	CASSYSAAGAVFYTF	TGTGCCAGCAGTTACTCCGCGGCAGGGGCAGTTTTCTACACCTTC
few	TRBV19	-	TRBJ1-6	CASSIMTGIDSPLHF	TGTGCCAGTAGTATAATGACAGGCATAGATTCACCCCTCCACTTT
few	TRBV7-2	TRBD1	TRBJ2-5	CASSLNRGETQYF	TGTGCCAGCAGCCTAAACAGGGGAGAGACCCAGTACTTC
few	TRBV6-6	TRBD1	TRBJ2-1	CASSDRDSPRLVQFF	TGTGCCAGCAGTGACCGGGACAGCCCTCGTCTTGTGCAGTTCTTC
few	TRBV19	TRBD2	TRBJ2-1	CASSTRLAAEQFF	TGTGCCAGTAGTACCCGTCTAGCGGCAGAGCAGTTCTTC
-	TRBV20-1	TRBD2	TRBJ2-7	CSARDRKRGVSYEQYF	TGCAGTGCTAGAGATCGGAAGCGGGGGGTTTCCTACGAGCAGTACTTC
-	TRBV19	TRBD1	TRBJ1-1	CASSGQGARTEAFF	TGTGCCAGTAGTGGACAGGGGGCTCGCACTGAAGCTTTCTTT
once	TRBV7-4	TRBD1	TRBJ1-1	CASSQKGQQGSPRLNTEAFF	TGTGCCAGCAGCCAAAAGGGACAGCAAGGCTCCCCCAGACTAAACACTGAAGCTTTCTTT
-	TRBV30	TRBD1	TRBJ1-1	CAWSVLRGLVTEAFF	TGTGCCTGGAGTGTCCTCAGGGGGCTGGTCACTGAAGCTTTCTTT
medium-sized	TRBV19	-	TRBJ1-2	CASSIAILEEGYTF	TGTGCCAGTAGTATAGCGATTCTCGAGGAGGGCTACACCTTC
-	TRBV7-3	TRBD2	TRBJ2-5	CASSLSGRGETQYF	TGTGCCAGCAGCTTAAGCGGGAGAGGAGAGACCCAGTACTTC
medium-sized	TRBV6-1	-	TRBJ2-7	CATQIGAGTYEQYF	TGTGCCACACAAATTGGGGCGGGAACCTACGAGCAGTACTTC
few	TRBV13	TRBD2	TRBJ2-2	CASSLGAGVINTGELFF	TGTGCCAGCAGCTTAGGAGCGGGAGTAATTAACACCGGGGAGCTGTTTTTT
-	TRBV29-1	TRBD1	TRBJ2-7	CSGGTGNYEQYF	TGCAGCGGTGGGACAGGGAACTACGAGCAGTACTTC
few	TRBV27	-	TRBJ2-2	CASSFGTPRILTGELFF	TGTGCCAGCAGTTTCGGGACTCCTCGGATACTCACCGGGGAGCTGTTTTTT